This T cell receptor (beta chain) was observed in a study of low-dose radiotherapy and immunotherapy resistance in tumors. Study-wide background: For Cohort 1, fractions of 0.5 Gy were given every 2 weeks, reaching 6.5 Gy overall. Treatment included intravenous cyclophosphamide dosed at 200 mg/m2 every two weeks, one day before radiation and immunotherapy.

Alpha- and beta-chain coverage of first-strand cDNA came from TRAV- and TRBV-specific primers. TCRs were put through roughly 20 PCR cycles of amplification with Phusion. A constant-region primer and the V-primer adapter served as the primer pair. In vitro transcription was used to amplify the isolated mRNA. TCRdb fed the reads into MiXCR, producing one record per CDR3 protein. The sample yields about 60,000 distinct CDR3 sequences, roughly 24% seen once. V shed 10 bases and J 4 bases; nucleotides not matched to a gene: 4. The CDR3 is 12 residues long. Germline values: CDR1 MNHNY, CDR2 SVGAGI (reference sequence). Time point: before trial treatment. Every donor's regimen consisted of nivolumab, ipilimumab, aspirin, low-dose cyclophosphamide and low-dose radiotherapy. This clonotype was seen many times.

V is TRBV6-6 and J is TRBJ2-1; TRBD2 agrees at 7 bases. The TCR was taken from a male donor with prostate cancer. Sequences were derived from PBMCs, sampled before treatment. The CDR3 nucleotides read TGTGCCATAGGGGAGGGTTACAATGAGCAGTTCTTC. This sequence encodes CAIGEGYNEQFF.